The clone carrying this TCR beta chain was observed a few times. The antigen remains undetermined. This sample was taken from a study of beta chain features in type 1 diabetes. About the research overall: Healthy donors and patients showed comparable age, gender and cell yields. All of the samples together had some 99 million sorted cells examined. Points from the study as a whole: Whether TCRB rearrangement is influenced by HLA type went unresolved here. Among patients with Type 1 diabetes, TCRB CDR3s were moderately but significantly shorter in every one of the four CD4+ subsets.

The CDR3 covers 15 residues. The germline CDR1 and CDR2 sequences are SNHLY and FYNNEI. The V end was cut by 8 bases, the J end by 5 bases, with 22 bases between. TCRB transcripts that were expressed got sequenced, as all of the isolated RNA had been reverse transcribed. The protocol was immunoSEQ multiplex PCR, while the TCRdb copy is restricted to in-frame clones and leaves out a portion. Of 55,000 to 80,000 clones in the sample, just under 50% were seen once. The TCR comes from a man aged 25 to 40 with type 1 diabetes. This chain uses TRBV2 with TRBJ2-7; D is perhaps TRBD2 (6 bases). Sequenced sample: central memory CD4+ T cells from blood. The DNA of the CDR3 is TGTGCCAGCCGCCGGTTTGGGCGGGAACAGGACGAGCAGTACTTC. It specifies CASRRFGREQDEQYF.